The next 9 T cell receptor beta chains were all read from a single sample in a study of blood T cell repertoires in COVID-19. Produced via immunoSEQ multiplex PCR; TCRdb's table is partial and in-frame only. The profile covers 150,000 or so clones, with 80% to 90% appearing a single time and under 13% taken by the ten largest. Source material: peripheral blood. Source of these receptors: a woman aged 70-85 years with COVID-19, enrolled during active disease.

CDR3 nucleotide sequence: TGTGCCAGTAGTATAAACAGGGGGCCTTTGGGGAACACTGAAGCTTTCTTT. Translation: CASSINRGPLGNTEAFF. The chain uses TRBV19 and TRBJ1-1, with 9 bases fitting TRBD1. From germline, CDR1 is LNHDA and CDR2 SQIVND (reference sequence). The CDR3 runs 17 residues. Germline trimming cut 2 bases from V and 1 base from J; bases unmatched to any gene: 8.

This chain connects TRBV7-9 to TRBJ2-7; D is undetermined. CDR1 and CDR2 (germline): SEHNR, FQNEAQ (reference sequence). The CDR3 has 13 residues. Deletions cut 5 bases from V and 2 bases from J, with 10 bases between. CDR3: CASSHMTPYEQYF. CDR3 in DNA: TGTGCCAGCAGCCATATGACACCCTACGAGCAGTACTTC.

This clone was observed a handful of times. V and J are TRBV3-1 (or the pseudogene TRBV3-2) and TRBJ2-7; 7 bases match TRBD2. Germline loops: CDR1 LGHDT, CDR2 YNNKEL (reference sequence). V lost 0 bases to trimming and J lost 2 bases; unmatched junction nucleotides: 7. This CDR3 contains 16 residues. The CDR3 sequence is CASSQDLLAGPYEQYF. The CDR3 DNA follows: TGTGCCAGCAGCCAAGATTTGTTAGCGGGCCCCTACGAGCAGTACTTC.

The chain recombines TRBV28 with TRBJ1-2; maybe TRBD1 (6 bases). Germline loops: CDR1 MDHEN, CDR2 SYDVKM. V was clipped by 2 bases and J by 4 bases, with 11 bases between them. CDR3 length: 14 amino acids. The CDR3 sequence: CASSLAQGPYGYTF. In nucleotides, the CDR3 is TGTGCCAGCAGTTTAGCCCAGGGGCCCTATGGCTACACCTTC.

The CDR3 here is CASSQEDRGQETQYF. CDR3 in DNA: TGCGCCAGCAGCCAAGAAGACAGGGGGCAAGAGACCCAGTACTTC. V is TRBV4-1 and J is TRBJ2-5; 9 bases fit TRBD1. V trimming: 0 bases; J trimming: 2 bases; junction bases outside the gene matches: 1. Germline assignment: CDR1 MGHRA and CDR2 YSYEKL. The CDR3 is 15 amino acids.

This clone has just a few counts. This chain joins TRBV2 and TRBJ1-4; D not certain. This CDR3 region has 13 residues. Germline loops: CDR1 SNHLY, CDR2 FYNNEI. V dropped 8 bases and J dropped 5 bases, with 12 bases sitting between them. The CDR3 sequence: CASRYGVNEKLFF. The CDR3, as DNA: TGTGCCAGCCGCTACGGGGTCAATGAAAAACTGTTTTTT.

The chain has TRBV5-5 and TRBJ2-7; D remains ambiguous. V was shortened by 0 bases and J by 3 bases, with 10 bases between the two germline ends. The germline V gene encodes CDR1 SGHKS and CDR2 YYEKEE (reference sequence). The CDR3 is 14 residues long. CDR3 DNA sequence: TGTGCCAGCAGCTTGGTTTCTACTAACTACGAGCAGTACTTC. It encodes CASSLVSTNYEQYF.

V gene TRBV2 combines with J gene TRBJ2-2; D not certain. The CDR3 covers 14 residues. V lost 6 bases and J 0 bases, leaving 8 bases between the germline ends. Germline values: CDR1 SNHLY, CDR2 FYNNEI. CDR3 sequence (DNA): TGTGCCAGCAGGTCCGACACGAACACCGGGGAGCTGTTTTTT. It codes for CASRSDTNTGELFF.

Written as DNA, the CDR3 is TGCAGCGTTGTTATGCGCGGGGGACCTTCAGATACGCAGTATTTT. Translating it yields CSVVMRGGPSDTQYF. The J gene is TRBJ2-3, the V gene TRBV29-1; TRBD2 matches at 7 bases. The CDR3 extends over 15 amino acids. V was clipped by 4 bases and J by 4 bases; unmatched bases: 11. Germline assignment: CDR1 SQVTM and CDR2 ANQGSEA.